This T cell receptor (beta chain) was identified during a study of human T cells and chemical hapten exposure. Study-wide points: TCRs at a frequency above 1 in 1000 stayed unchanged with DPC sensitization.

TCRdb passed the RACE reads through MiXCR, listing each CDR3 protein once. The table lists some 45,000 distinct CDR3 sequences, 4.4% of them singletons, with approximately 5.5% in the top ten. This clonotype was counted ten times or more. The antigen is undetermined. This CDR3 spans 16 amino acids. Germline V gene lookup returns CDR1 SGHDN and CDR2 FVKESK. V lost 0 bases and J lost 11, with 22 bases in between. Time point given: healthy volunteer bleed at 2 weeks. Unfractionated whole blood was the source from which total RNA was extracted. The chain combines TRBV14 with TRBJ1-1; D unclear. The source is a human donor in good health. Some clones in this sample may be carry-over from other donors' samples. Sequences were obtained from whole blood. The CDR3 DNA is TGTGCCAGCAGCCAAGATCTTCCCCGGGTGAGCGGTACGGCTTTCTTT. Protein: CASSQDLPRVSGTAFF.